This TCR beta chain comes out of a study of blood T cell repertoires in COVID-19. The wider study: Some COVID-19 samples were acute and others convalescent; all came from the United States, Italy and Spain. PBMCs, B-cell-depleted T cells, or T cells provided the cDNA or gDNA that made up the material.

Enrolment of Seattle patients took place during active infection, and they were followed longitudinally. With 1 base removed from V and 8 bases from J, the gap between germline ends came to 7 bases. The CDR3 is made up of 12 amino acids. In the source study's methods: Quantification of nucleated cells was approximated via reference gene primer amplification. Measured with immunoSEQ multiplex PCR; TCRdb has only the in-frame clones, and not every one. The D gene and trimming were derived from the DNA, and the V and J assignments and clone size from that table. In the table there are a few hundred thousand clones, 80% to 90% of which are singletons.

The sequence was collected from a man aged 18 to 35 with COVID-19, enrolled during active disease. The chain carries TRBV12-3 or TRBV12-4 and TRBJ2-3; TRBD2 is a possible D gene (6 bases). The sequencing sample was made of peripheral blood. The CDR3 loop is CASSLGDSTQYF. The CDR3 DNA reads as TGTGCCAGCAGTTTAGGGGACTCTACGCAGTATTTT.